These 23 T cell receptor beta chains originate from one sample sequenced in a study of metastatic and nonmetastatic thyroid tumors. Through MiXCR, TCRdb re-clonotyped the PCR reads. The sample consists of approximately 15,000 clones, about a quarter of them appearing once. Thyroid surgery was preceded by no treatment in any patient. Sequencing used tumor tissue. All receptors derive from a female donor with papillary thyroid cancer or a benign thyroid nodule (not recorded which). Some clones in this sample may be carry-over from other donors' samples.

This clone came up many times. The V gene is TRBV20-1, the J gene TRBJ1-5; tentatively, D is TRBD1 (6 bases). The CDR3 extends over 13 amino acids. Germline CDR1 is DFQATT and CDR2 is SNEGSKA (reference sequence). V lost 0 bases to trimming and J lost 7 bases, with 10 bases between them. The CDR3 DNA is TGCAGTGCTAGAGACGGGGGCGGCCAGCCCCAGCATTTT. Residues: CSARDGGGQPQHF.

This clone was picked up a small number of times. In DNA form, the CDR3 reads TGTGCCAGTAGTAACCAGGGTTTCACTGGAAACACCATATATTTT. Translating gives CASSNQGFTGNTIYF. This chain connects TRBV19 to TRBJ1-3, with D tentatively TRBD1 (5 bases). Germline V gene lookup returns CDR1 LNHDA and CDR2 SQIVND (reference sequence). The CDR3 extends over 15 amino acids. V gave up 4 bases and J gave up 2 bases, with 12 bases separating them.

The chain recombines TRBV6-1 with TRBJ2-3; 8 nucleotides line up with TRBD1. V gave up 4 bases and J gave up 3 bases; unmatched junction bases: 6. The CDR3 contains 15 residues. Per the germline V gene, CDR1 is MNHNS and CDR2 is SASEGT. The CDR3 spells CASSAPTGDTDTQYF. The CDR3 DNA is TGTGCCAGCAGTGCCCCGACAGGGGATACAGATACGCAGTATTTT.

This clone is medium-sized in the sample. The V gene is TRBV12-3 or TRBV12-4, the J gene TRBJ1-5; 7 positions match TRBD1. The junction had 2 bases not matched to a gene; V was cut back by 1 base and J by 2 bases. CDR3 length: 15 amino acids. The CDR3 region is CASSLGDRGNQPQHF. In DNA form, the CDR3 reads TGTGCCAGCAGTTTAGGTGACAGGGGCAATCAGCCCCAGCATTTT.

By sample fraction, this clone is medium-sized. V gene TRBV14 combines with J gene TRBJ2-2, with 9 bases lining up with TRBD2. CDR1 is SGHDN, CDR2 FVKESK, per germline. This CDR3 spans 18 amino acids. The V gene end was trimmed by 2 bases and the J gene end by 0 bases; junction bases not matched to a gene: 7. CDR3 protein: CASSQLAGVRTNTGELFF. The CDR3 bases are TGTGCCAGCAGCCAATTAGCGGGAGTGAGGACGAACACCGGGGAGCTGTTTTTT.

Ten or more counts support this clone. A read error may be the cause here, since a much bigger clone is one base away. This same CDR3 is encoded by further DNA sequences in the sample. The CDR3 loop is CASRGAGAPDTQYF. The CDR3 bases are TGTGCCAGCCGTGGGGCGGGAGCGCCAGATACACAGTATTTT. J is TRBJ2-3 and V is TRBV6-1; TRBD2 agrees at 7 bases. The CDR3 runs to 14 residues. Germline lookup yields CDR1 MNHNS and CDR2 SASEGT.

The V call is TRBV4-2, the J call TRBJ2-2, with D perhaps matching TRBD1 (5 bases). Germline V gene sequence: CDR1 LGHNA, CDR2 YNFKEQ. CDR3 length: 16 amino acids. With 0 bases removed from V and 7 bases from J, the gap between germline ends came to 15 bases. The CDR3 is CASSQDRAGNFGELFF. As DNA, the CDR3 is TGTGCCAGCAGCCAAGATCGGGCAGGGAATTTCGGGGAGCTGTTTTTT.

The CDR3: CASSAGARGFSHSYEQYV. The CDR3 DNA reads TGTGCCAGCAGCGCCGGGGCGAGGGGTTTTAGTCACTCCTACGAGCAGTACGTC. This chain connects TRBV4-2 to TRBJ2-7; D is possibly TRBD1 or TRBD2 (5 bases each). The CDR3 runs 18 residues. Trimming removed 5 bases from V and 0 bases from J, with 23 bases in between. Germline V gene sequence: CDR1 LGHNA, CDR2 YNFKEQ.

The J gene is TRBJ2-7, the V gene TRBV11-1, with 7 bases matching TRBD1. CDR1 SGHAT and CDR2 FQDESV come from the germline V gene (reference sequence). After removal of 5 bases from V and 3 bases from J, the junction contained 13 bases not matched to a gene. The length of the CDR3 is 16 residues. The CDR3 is CASSLRGDRGIYEQYF. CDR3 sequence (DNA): TGTGCCAGCAGCCTCCGAGGGGACAGAGGTATCTACGAGCAGTACTTC. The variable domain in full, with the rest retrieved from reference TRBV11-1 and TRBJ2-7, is EAEVAQSPRYKITEKSQAVAFWCDPISGHATLYWYRQILGQGPELLVQFQDESVVDDSQLPKDRFSAERLKGVDSTLKIQPAELGDSAMYLCASSLRGDRGIYEQYFGPGTRLTVT.

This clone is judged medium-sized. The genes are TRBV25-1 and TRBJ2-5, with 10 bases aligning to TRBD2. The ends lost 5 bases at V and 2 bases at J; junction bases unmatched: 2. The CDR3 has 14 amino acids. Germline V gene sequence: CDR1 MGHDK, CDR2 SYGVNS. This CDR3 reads CASSKLAGQETQYF. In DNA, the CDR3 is TGTGCCAGCAGTAAACTAGCGGGGCAAGAGACCCAGTACTTC.

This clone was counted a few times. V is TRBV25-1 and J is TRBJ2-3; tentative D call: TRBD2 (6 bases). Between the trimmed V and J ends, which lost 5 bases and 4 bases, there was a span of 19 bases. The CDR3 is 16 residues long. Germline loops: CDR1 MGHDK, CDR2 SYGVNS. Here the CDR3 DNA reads TGTGCCAGCAGTTCCATTAGCGGCCGGGCGGCAGATACGCAGTATTTT. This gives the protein CASSSISGRAADTQYF. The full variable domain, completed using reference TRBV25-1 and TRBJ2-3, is EADIYQTPRYLVIGTGKKITLECSQTMGHDKMYWYQQDPGMELHLIHYSYGVNSTEKGDLSSESTVSRIRTEHFPLTLESARPSHTSQYLCASSSISGRAADTQYFGPGTRLTVL.

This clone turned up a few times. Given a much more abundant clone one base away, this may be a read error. The CDR3 coding sequence is TGTGCCAGCAGACAAGTTTGGGGTCAGCCCCAACATTTT. It codes for CASRQVWGQPQHF. V is TRBV2 and J is TRBJ1-5; D uncertain. Per the germline V gene, CDR1 is SNHLY and CDR2 is FYNNEI. The CDR3 contains 13 residues.

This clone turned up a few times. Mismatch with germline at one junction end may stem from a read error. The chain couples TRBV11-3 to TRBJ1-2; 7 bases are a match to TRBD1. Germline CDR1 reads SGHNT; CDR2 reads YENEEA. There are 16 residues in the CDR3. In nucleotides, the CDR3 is TGCGCCGGCATAGGGACAGTGTCATCCTCTCGTTATGGCTACACCTTC. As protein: CAGIGTVSSSRYGYTF.

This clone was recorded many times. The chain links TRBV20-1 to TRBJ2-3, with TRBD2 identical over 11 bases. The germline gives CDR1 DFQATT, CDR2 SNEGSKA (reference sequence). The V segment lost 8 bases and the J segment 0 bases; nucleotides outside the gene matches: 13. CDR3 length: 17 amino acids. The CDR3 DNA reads TGCAGTTACACTAGCGGGAGTCTTCGGGCTAGCACAGATACGCAGTATTTT. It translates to CSYTSGSLRASTDTQYF.

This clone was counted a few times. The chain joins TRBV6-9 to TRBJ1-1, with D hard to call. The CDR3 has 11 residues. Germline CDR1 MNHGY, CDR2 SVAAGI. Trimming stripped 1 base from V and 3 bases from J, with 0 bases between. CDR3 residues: CASSYYTEAFF. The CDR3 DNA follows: TGTGCCAGCAGTTATTACACTGAAGCTTTCTTT.

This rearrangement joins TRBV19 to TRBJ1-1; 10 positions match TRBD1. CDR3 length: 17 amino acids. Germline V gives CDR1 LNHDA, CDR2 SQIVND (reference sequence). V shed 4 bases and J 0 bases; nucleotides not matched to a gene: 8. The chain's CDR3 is CASSSRDRGIMNTEAFF. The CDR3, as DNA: TGTGCCAGTAGTAGTAGGGACAGGGGAATCATGAACACTGAAGCTTTCTTT.

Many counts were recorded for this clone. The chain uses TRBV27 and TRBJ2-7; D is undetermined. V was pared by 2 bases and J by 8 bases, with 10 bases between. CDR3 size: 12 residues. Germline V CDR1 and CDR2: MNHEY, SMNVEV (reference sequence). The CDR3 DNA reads TGTGCCAGCAGTTTAGGCCCGGGTAAGCAGTACTTC. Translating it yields CASSLGPGKQYF.

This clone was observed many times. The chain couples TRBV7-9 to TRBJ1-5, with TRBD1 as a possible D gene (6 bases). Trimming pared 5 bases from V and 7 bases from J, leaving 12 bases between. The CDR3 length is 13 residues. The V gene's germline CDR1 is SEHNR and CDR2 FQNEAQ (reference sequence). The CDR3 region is CASSGGAFQPQHF. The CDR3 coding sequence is TGTGCCAGCAGCGGGGGCGCGTTCCAGCCCCAGCATTTT.

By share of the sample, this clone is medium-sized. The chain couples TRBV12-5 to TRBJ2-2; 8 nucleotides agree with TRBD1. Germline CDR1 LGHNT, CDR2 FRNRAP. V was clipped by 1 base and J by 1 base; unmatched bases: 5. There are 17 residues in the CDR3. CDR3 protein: CASGLDYGTGNTGELFF. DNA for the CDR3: TGTGCTAGTGGTTTGGATTACGGGACAGGGAACACCGGGGAGCTGTTTTTT. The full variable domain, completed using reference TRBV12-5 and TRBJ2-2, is DARVTQTPRHKVTEMGQEVTMRCQPILGHNTVFWYRQTMMQGLELLAYFRNRAPLDDSGMPKDRFSAEMPDATLATLKIQPSEPRDSAVYFCASGLDYGTGNTGELFFGEGSRLTVL.

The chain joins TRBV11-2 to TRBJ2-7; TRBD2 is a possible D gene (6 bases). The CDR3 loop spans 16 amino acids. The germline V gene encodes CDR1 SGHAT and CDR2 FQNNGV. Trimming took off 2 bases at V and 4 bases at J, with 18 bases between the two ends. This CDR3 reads CASSLYFNGGWYEQYF. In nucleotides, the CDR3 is TGTGCCAGCAGCTTATACTTTAACGGGGGTTGGTACGAGCAGTACTTC.

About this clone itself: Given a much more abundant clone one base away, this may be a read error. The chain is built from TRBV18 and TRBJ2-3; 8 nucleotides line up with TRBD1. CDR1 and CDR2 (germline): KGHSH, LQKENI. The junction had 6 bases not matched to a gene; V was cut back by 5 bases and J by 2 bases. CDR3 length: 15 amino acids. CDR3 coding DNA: TGTGCCAGCTCATCAGTTCAGGGGGCCACAGATACGCAGTATTTT. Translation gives CASSSVQGATDTQYF. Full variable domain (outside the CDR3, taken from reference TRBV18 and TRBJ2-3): NAGVMQNPRHLVRRRGQEARLRCSPMKGHSHVYWYRQLPEEGLKFMVYLQKENIIDESGMPKERFSAEFPKEGPSILRIQQVVRGDSAAYFCASSSVQGATDTQYFGPGTRLTVL.

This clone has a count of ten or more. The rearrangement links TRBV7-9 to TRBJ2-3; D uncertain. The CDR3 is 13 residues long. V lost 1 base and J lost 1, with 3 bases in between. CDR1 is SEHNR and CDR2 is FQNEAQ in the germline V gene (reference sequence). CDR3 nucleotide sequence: TGTGCCAGCAGCTTAGGCGGCACAGATACGCAGTATTTT. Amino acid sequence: CASSLGGTDTQYF.

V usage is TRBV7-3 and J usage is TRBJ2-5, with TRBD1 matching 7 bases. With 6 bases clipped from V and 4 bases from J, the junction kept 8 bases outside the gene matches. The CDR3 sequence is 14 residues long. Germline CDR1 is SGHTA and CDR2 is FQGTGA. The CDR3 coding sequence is TGTGCCAGCAGGTGCCGGGACAGAAGAGAGACCCAGTACTTC. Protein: CASRCRDRRETQYF.